This entry describes one T cell receptor beta chain. Its antigen remains unidentified. One base away there is no much larger clone; base qualities are not given. This entry is derived from a study of identical twins (dated by TCRdb to about 2016). As for the study more broadly: The study deep-sequenced TCR alpha and beta repertoires from monozygotic twins, unrelated adults of various ages and cord blood to test whether fetal clonotypes persist. To rule out contamination, the twin experiments were replicated at different times with different library preparation protocols. On the study overall, not on this receptor specifically: In monozygotic twins, recombination models systematically underestimated out-of-frame TCR alpha sharing, but the models matched the sharing seen between unrelated individuals. Out-of-frame TCR alpha sequences shared between twins showed an excess of low generation-probability sequences compared with coincidental sharing between unrelated individuals. The excess sharing between twins in beta out-of-frame sequences was weaker because fewer shared sequences reduced the signal-to-noise ratio. Fewer insertions were carried by abundant cord blood beta clonotypes; a weaker similar trend was observed in young adult naive repertoires, while no such trend was observed in memory repertoires. Conclusions relied on cross-sectional statistical analysis, since the same donors could not be followed over many years. Zero-insertion analyses could be partly confounded by invariant T cells such as MAIT and iNKT, although diverse VJ usage argued against such confounding for most clonotypes.

Every donor in the study was a healthy Caucasian. The twin cohort comprised three pairs of female monozygotic twins, all aged about 18 to 29 years. CD4+ and CD8+ T cell populations were isolated with positive isolation kits from Invitrogen. Preparation of the library involved 5' RACE. Data came from an Illumina HiSeq 2000. A universal primer binding site was introduced by template switching, and a unique molecular identifier was present in the final cDNA, enabling accurate counting of TCR cDNA molecules. First-strand cDNA for TCR alpha and beta chains was synthesized from specific primers in the conserved constant-segment region. To control for contamination, every cDNA library carried two barcodes: a SMART-Mk sample barcode plus Illumina barcodes. Two successive PCR steps introduced TruSeq adapter sequences along with Illumina sample barcodes. Sequencing of the TCR alpha and beta cDNA libraries was done on the Illumina HiSeq platform using custom primers. Regarding the original processing steps: Raw reads were processed with MiGEC to extract unique molecular identifiers, and MiXCR was used to determine CDR3 positions. For each individual, recombination models were inferred using an EM algorithm with the repgenHMM and IGoR tools. The tcR package in R was used for shared clonotype analysis, with sharing normalized by the product of cloneset sizes. To study raw recombination without the effects of thymic and clonal selection, out-of-frame nonproductive sequences were analyzed. TCRdb took the public reads, trimmed them with fastp at Q25, ran MiXCR for clone calling and kept in-frame beta chains. Every distinct CDR3 protein forms one entry, paired with its most common genes and DNA. For this entry, the V and J calls and clone size follow TCRdb and not the study's own pipeline. Present in this sample are fewer than 250,000 distinct CDR3 sequences, 6% to 8.5% of which were seen just once. The ten largest make up around 5% of the sample.

The CDR3 measures 14 amino acids from cysteine to phenylalanine. This entry keeps only the CDR3 DNA: 42 bases, framed from base 1. Trimming takes 6 bases off V and 2 bases off J; junction bases not matched to a gene: 2. The same data also went into a second study, on yellow fever vaccine responses in identical twins. As the second paper documents: According to the authors, in identical twins the way T cells responded to vaccination appeared partly convergent and partly personalized. In identical twins, the study followed T cell clones that responded to the vaccine with precision.

This receptor was taken from a woman between 18 and 30 years old in good health. The sequence links TRBV12-3 or TRBV12-4 to TRBJ2-2, with 8 junctional bases fitting TRBD1. Sequenced sample: CD8+ T cells sorted from blood. This receptor carries the CDR3 CASSTGGNTGELFF. In nucleotides, the sequence is TGTGCCAGCAGCACAGGGGGAAACACCGGGGAGCTGTTTTTT.